Below, one TCR beta chain is given with its context. This clone was detected a few times. What this receptor recognizes is not known. No much larger clone exists at a distance of one base, and base qualities are not known. CDR3 length: 13 amino acids, cysteine to phenylalanine. The sequence is cut down to CDR3 DNA, 39 bases in frame from base 1. Trimming takes 4 bases from V and 4 bases from J, and the germline ends sit 13 bases apart. The germline V gene yields SQVTM for CDR1 and ANQGSEA for CDR2. These data originate in a study of a mutant IDH1 vaccine in newly diagnosed glioma (dated by TCRdb to the early 2020s). About the study as a whole: Patients were given eight vaccinations, in weeks 1, 3, 5, 7, 11, 15, 19 and 23, which matched visits V03 through V10. Prior to enrollment, patients had been given standard therapy consisting of radiotherapy alone, temozolomide alone, or radiochemotherapy with temozolomide, with the combination given to most patients. Of the 30 or so patients who were treated, around 62% were male and around 40% were female, and the mean age was around 40 years. In the chemotherapy-containing groups, vaccination started alongside temozolomide cycles, whereas in patients who had radiotherapy alone it started 4-6 weeks after radiotherapy. Peripheral blood was collected at six visits: V03 (baseline), V05, V07, V10, V12 and V13. For exploratory analyses, fewer than 30 treated patients had longitudinal TCRB deep sequencing done wherever samples were available.

The library was built by means of the immunoSEQ multiplex PCR assay. Rearranged TCR beta chain sequences were amplified using the hsTCRB Kit according to the manufacturer's protocol. An Illumina MiSeq was used to sequence the TCRB libraries. The authors processed their data as follows. The kit vendor's proprietary platform handled demultiplexing, trimming and gene mapping. The immuneACCESS repertoire file appears here via TCRdb, limited to in-frame rearrangements. These files lack a portion of the clones; in checked studies, under half of the deficit traces to unresolved V genes, and the cause of the others is not known. D and trimming come from the DNA, and the V and J calls and clone size come from that table. The sample yields 30,000 to 35,000 clones; approximately 83% were counted once. About 24% of the sample rests with the top ten. Beyond this particular receptor, the publication reports: The authors stated that sample limitations prevented analyses of patient blood samples from being reproduced. Changes in the top peripheral T cell clonotypes picked up by TCRB sequencing did not appear to be linked to pseudoprogression. Availability determined which PBMC samples were chosen for TCRB deep sequencing. Vaccine-induced immune responses across multiple MHC alleles were detected in about 92% of patients.

The label giving this sample's time point can be read as: week 5, during vaccination. Each vaccine dose, consisting of 300 ug of a 20-mer mutant IDH1 peptide in Montanide, was administered subcutaneously with topical imiquimod. Donors had newly diagnosed WHO grade 3 or 4 IDH1-mutant astrocytomas with loss of nuclear ATRX. The samples were drawn from NOA16, a multicentre, single-arm, open-label phase I trial in Germany that tested a mutant IDH1 peptide vaccine in humans for the first time. Genomic DNA for TCRB sequencing was extracted from EDTA blood using the DNeasy Blood and Tissue Kit. The origin of this receptor is a man aged 30 to 45 with glioma. Material: PBMCs, obtained from a glioma patient whose treatment included an IDH1 peptide vaccine. The sequence links TRBV29-1 to TRBJ1-1; TRBD1 is perhaps the D gene, given 6 matching bases. The DNA sequence follows: TGCAGCGTTGGGCCAGGGGAGGCCACTGAAGCTTTCTTT. This is translated as CSVGPGEATEAFF. The full variable domain, with segments outside the CDR3 supplied by the reference TRBV29-1 and TRBJ1-1 proteins, appears as SAVISQKPSRDICQRGTSLTIQCQVDSQVTMMFWYRQQPGQSLTLIATANQGSEATYESGFVIDKFPISRPNLTFSTLTVSNMSPEDSSIYLCSVGPGEATEAFFGQGTRLTVV.